These 30 T cell receptor beta chains were all obtained from the same sample, sequenced in a study of shared clonotypes between healthy human individuals. The protocol was immunoSEQ multiplex PCR, while the TCRdb copy is restricted to in-frame clones and leaves out a portion. The profile shows around 500,000 clones, about 85% of them singletons. The sample was PBMCs. These TCRs come from a woman aged 40 to 50 in good health. Some clones in this sample may be carry-over from other donors' samples.

This chain links TRBV28 with TRBJ2-6; D may match TRBD1 or TRBD2 (5 bases each). The CDR3 runs to 14 residues. Germline V CDR1 and CDR2: MDHEN, SYDVKM. V was trimmed by 10 bases and J by 0 bases, leaving 10 bases between them. The CDR3 nucleotides read TGTGCCACGAAGAGGGGCTCTGGGGCCAACGTCCTGACTTTC. This encodes CATKRGSGANVLTF.

This chain connects TRBV10-3 to TRBJ2-2, with D unclear. CDR3 length equals 15 residues. Trimming left V 1 base short and J 2 bases short, with 8 bases between. Germline V gene sequence: CDR1 ENHRY, CDR2 SYGVKD. The CDR3 DNA reads as TGTGCCATCAGTGAGTTCCGAGAAAACACCGGGGAGCTGTTTTTT. It is translated as CAISEFRENTGELFF.

Comment on this clone: A much more abundant neighbour one base away suggests this may be a read error. This chain uses TRBV28 with TRBJ2-3; 7 bases agree with TRBD2. CDR1 is MDHEN, CDR2 SYDVKM, per germline. The CDR3 has 16 residues. The CDR3 spells CASSSLADAGADAQYF. The DNA of the CDR3 is TGTGCCAGCAGTTCCCTAGCGGACGCTGGGGCAGATGCGCAGTATTTT.

Comment on this clone: One junction end disagrees with the germline gene, perhaps due to a read error. The chain links TRBV7-7 to TRBJ2-1; 8 bases are a match to TRBD2. The CDR3 runs to 13 residues. From germline, CDR1 is SSHAT and CDR2 FNYEAQ (reference sequence). The CDR3 region is CASSSGMFDEQFF. CDR3 DNA sequence: TGTGCTAGCAGTAGCGGGATGTTCGATGAGCAGTTCTTC.

The chain's CDR3 is CASSVGTPNYEQYF. Here the CDR3 DNA reads TGTGCCAGCAGTGTCGGGACGCCGAACTACGAGCAGTACTTC. This chain joins TRBV6-1 and TRBJ2-7, with D perhaps assigned TRBD1 or TRBD2 (5 bases each). Looked up from germline, CDR1 is MNHNS and CDR2 is SASEGT. The V end was cut by 4 bases, the J end by 3 bases, with 13 bases between. The CDR3 sequence is 14 residues long.

This clone was observed a single time. This chain connects TRBV7-9 to TRBJ1-4; 9 nucleotides agree with TRBD1. Germline CDR1 and CDR2: SEHNR and FQNEAQ (reference sequence). Trimming took 5 bases from V and 6 from J; bases not matched to a gene: 13. The CDR3 extends over 17 amino acids. The CDR3 sequence is CASSPYRGQGTDEKLFF. CDR3 bases: TGTGCCAGCAGCCCCTACCGGGGACAGGGCACCGATGAAAAACTGTTTTTT.

This rearrangement joins TRBV5-6 to TRBJ1-4; 7 bases agree with TRBD1. The CDR3 covers 19 residues. V lost 1 base, J lost 4 bases, and 16 bases stayed unmatched. Per the germline V gene, CDR1 is SGHDT and CDR2 is YYEEEE. CDR3 DNA sequence: TGTGCCAGCAGCTTGAGGCTGGACAGGATTACTGGCGTTAATGAAAAACTGTTTTTT. Translation gives CASSLRLDRITGVNEKLFF.

The rearrangement links TRBV19 to TRBJ2-7; 8 bases fit TRBD1. V trimming: 4 bases; J trimming: 3 bases; junction bases outside the gene matches: 2. Germline V lookup: CDR1 LNHDA, CDR2 SQIVND (reference sequence). This CDR3 has 13 amino acids. CDR3 loop: CASSSRGLYEQYF. The CDR3 nucleotides read TGTGCCAGTAGTAGCAGGGGGCTCTACGAGCAGTACTTC.

The genes are TRBV7-9 and TRBJ2-5; no clear D. Germline V lookup: CDR1 SEHNR, CDR2 FQNEAQ (reference sequence). V was shortened by 1 base and J by 2 bases, with 8 bases between the two germline ends. This CDR3 has 14 amino acids. The CDR3 sequence: CASSLGAIQETQYF. The CDR3 DNA is TGTGCCAGCAGCTTAGGTGCCATTCAAGAGACCCAGTACTTC.

The chain recombines TRBV28 with TRBJ1-2; D gene unclear. From germline, CDR1 is MDHEN and CDR2 SYDVKM. V was pared by 5 bases and J by 8 bases, with 12 bases between. CDR3 size: 12 residues. CDR3 residues: CASSDDSRGYTF. CDR3 in DNA: TGTGCCAGCAGTGACGACTCTCGCGGCTACACCTTC.

The chain recombines TRBV28 with TRBJ1-2; 8 bases agree with TRBD1. This CDR3 has 13 residues. Per germline, CDR1 MDHEN and CDR2 SYDVKM. V lost 6 bases to trimming and J lost 2 bases; unmatched junction nucleotides: 2. In nucleotides, the CDR3 is TGTGCCAGCAGCTGGACAGGGAACTATGGCTACACCTTC. Translating gives CASSWTGNYGYTF.

As to this clone: Within the sample, other DNA sequences also encode this same CDR3. The rearrangement uses TRBV9 and TRBJ2-7, with D unclear. Germline loops: CDR1 SGDLS, CDR2 YYNGEE. This CDR3 has 14 residues. V lost 0 bases to trimming and J lost 0 bases, with 7 bases between them. The CDR3 spells CASSVGATSYEQYF. The CDR3 DNA reads TGTGCCAGCAGCGTAGGTGCCACCTCCTACGAGCAGTACTTC.

The chain has TRBV5-1 and TRBJ2-6; D might be TRBD1 or TRBD2, each matching 5 bases. Germline values: CDR1 SGHRS, CDR2 YFSETQ. The CDR3 extends over 16 amino acids. The V and J ends lost 4 bases and 0 bases respectively, with 11 bases between them. The CDR3 region is CASSGDATSGANVLTF. In nucleotides, the CDR3 is TGCGCCAGCAGCGGGGACGCAACCTCTGGGGCCAACGTCCTGACTTTC.

A few counts support this clone. The chain has TRBV5-4 and TRBJ2-4, with 9 bases fitting TRBD1. CDR1 SGHNT and CDR2 YYREEE come from the germline V gene (reference sequence). The CDR3 extends over 15 amino acids. Trimming cost V 0 bases and J 3 bases; bases outside gene matches: 1. CDR3 residues: CASSLGTGVKNIQYF. The CDR3 nucleotides read TGTGCCAGCAGCTTGGGGACAGGGGTCAAAAACATTCAGTACTTC.

The rearrangement joins TRBV6-5 to TRBJ1-2; D might be TRBD1 (5 bases). The CDR3 runs 16 residues. Germline CDR1 reads MNHEY; CDR2 reads SVGAGI. The V end lost 2 bases, the J end lost 0 bases, and 13 bases lay between the germline ends. CDR3 DNA sequence: TGTGCCAGCAGTTACCGTGGGACTGGAACTAACTATGGCTACACCTTC. Protein sequence: CASSYRGTGTNYGYTF.

Notes on this clone: A far larger clone is only one base removed, so a read error is likely. The chain employs TRBV7-8 and TRBJ2-7; no clear D gene. Trimming cost V 6 bases and J 2 bases, with 17 bases left between them. Germline loops: CDR1 SGHVS, CDR2 FQNEAQ. The CDR3 totals 15 residues. The DNA for the CDR3 is TGTGCCAGCAGTTTCCCCCGCTACTCACCCTACGAGCAGTACTTC. Amino acids: CASSFPRYSPYEQYF.

The rearrangement joins TRBV13 to TRBJ1-3, with D hard to call. This CDR3 has 13 residues. The V gene's germline CDR1 is PRHDT and CDR2 FYEKMQ (reference sequence). Trimming took off 7 bases at V and 0 bases at J, with 7 bases between the two ends. The CDR3 here is CASKTSSGNTIYF. The DNA for the CDR3 is TGTGCCAGCAAAACCAGCTCTGGAAACACCATATATTTT.

V usage is TRBV6-1 and J usage is TRBJ2-5; possibly TRBD1 or TRBD2 for D (5 bases each). Germline V gene data show CDR1 as MNHNS and CDR2 as SASEGT. Trimming removed 8 bases from V and 4 bases from J, with 17 bases in between. The CDR3 has 14 amino acids. The DNA of the CDR3 is TGTGCCAGCTTGAGGGGATTGGGCGGAGAGACCCAGTACTTC. Amino acid sequence: CASLRGLGGETQYF.

In the case of this clone: This probably arose from a read error, given a far larger clone one base away. This sample includes further DNA sequences coding for the same CDR3. V usage is TRBV18 and J usage is TRBJ1-2, with D possibly being TRBD1 (6 bases). The CDR3 has 16 amino acids. Trimming stripped 2 bases from V and 3 bases from J, with 16 bases between. The V gene's germline CDR1 is KGHSH and CDR2 LQKENI. CDR3 residues: CASSPNKDRRYYGYTF. The CDR3 DNA sequence: TGTGCCAGCTCACCAAATAAAGACAGGCGCTACTATGGCTACACCTTC. The variable domain in full, with the rest retrieved from reference TRBV18 and TRBJ1-2, is NAGVMQNPRHLVRRRGQEARLRCSPMKGHSHVYWYRQLPEEGLKFMVYLQKENIIDESGMPKERFSAEFPKEGPSILRIQQVVRGDSAAYFCASSPNKDRRYYGYTFGSGTRLTVV.

This chain links TRBV9 with TRBJ1-1; possibly TRBD1 for D (5 bases). Germline loops: CDR1 SGDLS, CDR2 YYNGEE. Trimming shortened V by 0 bases and J by 5 bases, and 11 bases separated the two germline ends. The CDR3 is made up of 14 amino acids. The CDR3 region is CASSVGVRETEAFF. CDR3 DNA sequence: TGTGCCAGCAGCGTAGGTGTCAGGGAAACTGAAGCTTTCTTT.

Points on this clone: The sample contains more than one DNA sequence encoding this CDR3. The CDR3 DNA reads TGTGCCAGCTCACCACCGGGACAGGGCTACGAGCAGTACTTC. The encoded protein is CASSPPGQGYEQYF. This chain uses TRBV18 with TRBJ2-7, with TRBD1 matching 9 bases. The germline gives CDR1 KGHSH, CDR2 LQKENI. The CDR3 totals 14 residues. With 0 bases clipped from V and 3 bases from J, the junction kept 0 bases outside the gene matches.

Comment on this clone: One junction end disagrees with the germline gene, perhaps due to a read error. The V and J genes are TRBV7-7 and TRBJ2-2, with D possibly being TRBD1 (6 bases). The germline gives CDR1 SSHAT, CDR2 FNYEAQ (reference sequence). The CDR3 sequence is 16 residues long. The CDR3 DNA follows: TGTGCTAGCAGCATAACCGGGACACTAAACACCGGGGAGCTGTTTTTT. This sequence encodes CASSITGTLNTGELFF.

Concerning this clone itself: A far bigger clonotype differs at one base, so this is likely a read error. The V gene is TRBV28, the J gene TRBJ1-2; TRBD1 matches at 7 bases. This CDR3 is 13 amino acids long. The V gene's germline CDR1 is MDHEN and CDR2 SYDVKM. CDR3 sequence: CASSAGTDYVYTF. The DNA of the CDR3 is TGTGCCAGCAGTGCCGGGACAGACTATGTCTACACCTTC.

The chain employs TRBV28 and TRBJ2-3, with TRBD2 matching over 7 bases. This CDR3 contains 17 residues. Germline V gene lookup returns CDR1 MDHEN and CDR2 SYDVKM. J gave up 0 bases and V 4 bases, and 10 bases lay outside the gene matches. CDR3 sequence: CASSSKAGTSSTDTQYF. In nucleotides, the CDR3 is TGTGCCAGCAGTTCTAAAGCGGGGACCTCTAGCACAGATACGCAGTATTTT. Looking up the rest from reference TRBV28 and TRBJ2-3 gives the full variable domain: DVKVTQSSRYLVKRTGEKVFLECVQDMDHENMFWYRQDPGLGLRLIYFSYDVKMKEKGDIPEGYSVSREKKERFSLILESASTNQTSMYLCASSSKAGTSSTDTQYFGPGTRLTVL.

A word on this clone: A read error is likely here: a far larger clone is one base away. This chain uses TRBV29-1 with TRBJ2-3; TRBD2 aligns across 15 bases. Germline V CDR1 and CDR2: SQVTM, ANQGSEA. The CDR3 loop spans 17 amino acids. This CDR3 reads CSADGTSGRMSTDTRYF. The CDR3 nucleotides are TGCAGCGCCGACGGGACTAGCGGGAGGATGAGCACAGATACGCGGTATTTT.

The chain has TRBV4-1 and TRBJ2-1, with D tentatively TRBD1 or TRBD2 (5 bases each). The V gene's germline CDR1 is MGHRA and CDR2 YSYEKL. The CDR3 runs to 16 residues. The ends were cut back, 0 bases at V and 5 bases at J, with 14 bases in the middle. This chain's CDR3 is CASSQEGRGGHNEQFF. The CDR3 DNA follows: TGCGCCAGCAGCCAAGAGGGCCGGGGCGGCCACAATGAGCAGTTCTTC.

The V and J genes are TRBV27 and TRBJ2-6, with TRBD1 as a possible D gene (6 bases). The CDR3 length is 16 residues. Germline CDR1 and CDR2: MNHEY and SMNVEV (reference sequence). Between the trimmed V and J ends, which lost 4 bases and 1 base, there was a span of 11 bases. CDR3 DNA sequence: TGTGCCAGCAGTTCAACAGGGATATCTGGGGCCAACGTCCTGACTTTC. This gives the protein CASSSTGISGANVLTF.

J is TRBJ2-7 and V is TRBV2; D is unclear. The CDR3 spans 11 residues. Germline-derived CDR1 and CDR2 are SNHLY and FYNNEI. V lost 7 bases and J 7 bases, leaving 11 bases between the germline ends. CDR3 in amino acids: CASTRMGEQYF. The CDR3 DNA reads as TGTGCCAGCACCCGGATGGGTGAGCAGTACTTC. The full variable domain, in which reference TRBV2 and TRBJ2-7 provide the parts outside the CDR3, is EPEVTQTPSHQVTQMGQEVILRCVPISNHLYFYWYRQILGQKVEFLVSFYNNEISEKSEIFDDQFSVERPDGSNFTLKIRSTKLEDSAMYFCASTRMGEQYFGPGTRLTVT.

J is TRBJ2-7 and V is TRBV18; D possibly corresponds to TRBD2 (6 bases). CDR1 is KGHSH, CDR2 LQKENI, per germline. V was trimmed by 3 bases and J by 2 bases, leaving 11 bases between them. The CDR3 loop spans 14 amino acids. CDR3 loop: CASSPGTATYEQYF. CDR3 nucleotides: TGTGCCAGCTCACCTGGGACTGCAACCTACGAGCAGTACTTC.

The chain links TRBV6-6 to TRBJ1-5; D not resolved. In germline, CDR1 is MNHNY, CDR2 SVGAGI (reference sequence). V was trimmed by 1 base and J by 2 bases, leaving 6 bases between them. The CDR3 covers 14 residues. CDR3 coding DNA: TGTGCCAGCAGTTACTACGGAGGCAATCAGCCCCAGCATTTT. Translating it yields CASSYYGGNQPQHF.